Following are 25 T cell receptor beta chains from one sample sequenced in a study of cytomegalovirus exposure and HLA in healthy donors. Use of 60 Vbeta and 13 Jbeta primers characterized the PCR. Method: immunoSEQ multiplex PCR; TCRdb's copy keeps in-frame clones and lacks some. The repertoire has about 130,000 clones, more than 75% of them found once; the top ten carry 1.4% to 1.5%. The sample comprised PBMCs. All receptors come from a female donor in good health and CMV-seronegative.

The rearrangement joins TRBV7-9 to TRBJ2-7; 8 bases are a match to TRBD1. CDR1 and CDR2 from the germline V gene are SEHNR and FQNEAQ (reference sequence). The CDR3 is made up of 14 amino acids. V was clipped by 5 bases and J by 2 bases; unmatched bases: 5. CDR3 loop: CASSRPGQAYEQYF. CDR3 in DNA: TGTGCCAGCAGCCGACCGGGACAGGCCTACGAGCAGTACTTC.

The rearrangement joins TRBV6-1 to TRBJ2-7; 12 nucleotides agree with TRBD2. The CDR3 has 16 amino acids. V lost 3 bases to trimming and J lost 3 bases; unmatched junction nucleotides: 6. Germline lookup yields CDR1 MNHNS and CDR2 SASEGT. For the CDR3, the DNA is TGTGCCAGCAGTGAGGAGACTAGCGGGAGATTCTACGAGCAGTACTTC. As protein: CASSEETSGRFYEQYF.

This clone occurred a few times. V usage is TRBV6-5 and J usage is TRBJ2-3, with D perhaps TRBD1 (5 bases). Trimming pared 6 bases from V and 4 bases from J, leaving 17 bases between. The CDR3 loop spans 15 amino acids. The V gene's germline CDR1 is MNHEY and CDR2 SVGAGI. This CDR3 is CASSPPLGVADTQYF. The CDR3 nucleotides read TGTGCCAGCAGCCCACCTCTAGGGGTAGCAGATACGCAGTATTTT.

On this clone itself: At one end, the junction sequence differs from germline, possibly due to a read error. The rearrangement links TRBV7-9 to TRBJ2-7; possible D gene TRBD1, 5 bases. This CDR3 spans 14 amino acids. Per the germline V gene, CDR1 is SEHNR and CDR2 is FQNEAQ (reference sequence). The CDR3 loop is CSSSLVTGHDEQYF. The CDR3 coding sequence is TGTTCCAGCAGCTTAGTCACCGGACACGACGAGCAGTACTTC.

The rearrangement joins TRBV7-8 to TRBJ2-1; 10 nucleotides align to TRBD1. Germline V gene sequence: CDR1 SGHVS, CDR2 FQNEAQ. This CDR3 region has 16 residues. V lost 5 bases to trimming and J lost 3 bases; unmatched junction nucleotides: 7. CDR3 bases: TGTGCCAGCAGCCCCCCGGGACAGGGGATCTACAATGAGCAGTTCTTC. As protein: CASSPPGQGIYNEQFF.

The chain combines TRBV7-3 with TRBJ2-7; 8 nucleotides agree with TRBD1. V trimming: 2 bases; J trimming: 11 bases; junction bases outside the gene matches: 5. The germline CDR1 and CDR2 sequences are SGHTA and FQGTGA. This CDR3 contains 12 residues. For the CDR3, the DNA is TGTGCCAGCAGCTTACCCGGACAGGGCAAGTACTTC. Encoded protein: CASSLPGQGKYF.

The genes are TRBV4-2 and TRBJ2-1; 8 bases are a match to TRBD2. Germline CDR1 reads LGHNA; CDR2 reads YNFKEQ. The ends lost 0 bases at V and 3 bases at J; junction bases unmatched: 4. The CDR3 runs 16 residues. The CDR3 here is CASSQDLLAVYNEQFF. The CDR3 coding sequence is TGTGCCAGCAGCCAAGATCTACTAGCGGTCTACAATGAGCAGTTCTTC.

The chain couples TRBV4-3 to TRBJ2-5; 13 bases fit TRBD2. V lost 0 bases and J lost 5; bases outside the gene matches: 3. Germline assignment: CDR1 LGHNA and CDR2 YSLEER. The CDR3 is 16 residues long. The CDR3 DNA reads as TGCGCCAGCAGCCAAGACAAACTAGCGGGAGGGGAGACCCAGTACTTC. Protein sequence: CASSQDKLAGGETQYF.

The genes are TRBV5-4 and TRBJ2-7, with 10 bases identical to TRBD2. The CDR3 has 16 residues. V dropped 1 base and J dropped 2; count of bases not matched to a gene: 6. Germline V gene sequence: CDR1 SGHNT, CDR2 YYREEE (reference sequence). The CDR3 sequence: CASSLSSGRVTYEQYF. The CDR3 DNA reads as TGTGCCAGCAGCTTGAGCAGCGGGAGGGTTACCTACGAGCAGTACTTC.

The J gene is TRBJ2-1, the V gene TRBV4-1, with D perhaps TRBD2 (5 bases). The ends were cut back, 4 bases at V and 7 bases at J, with 17 bases in the middle. The CDR3 contains 15 residues. Germline values: CDR1 MGHRA, CDR2 YSYEKL. The CDR3 DNA sequence: TGCGCCAGCAGCCCAGAGAGGAAGAGGGTGAATGAGCAGTTCTTC. It is translated as CASSPERKRVNEQFF.

The chain has TRBV6-1 and TRBJ2-1; 12 positions match TRBD1. The V and J ends lost 2 bases and 8 bases, in that order; junction bases with no gene match: 7. The CDR3 runs 16 residues. Per the germline V gene, CDR1 is MNHNS and CDR2 is SASEGT. The DNA of the CDR3 is TGTGCCAGCAGTGAACCGGGACAGGGGGCTGGTTATGAGCAGTTCTTC. This codes for CASSEPGQGAGYEQFF.

This clone has a single count. The chain joins TRBV6-1 to TRBJ1-5; TRBD1 matches 7 bases. Germline-derived CDR1 and CDR2 are MNHNS and SASEGT. The V gene end was trimmed by 3 bases and the J gene end by 3 bases; junction bases not matched to a gene: 2. There are 14 residues in the CDR3. The CDR3 DNA follows: TGTGCCAGCAGTGAGACAGGGAACAATCAGCCCCAGCATTTT. Translating it yields CASSETGNNQPQHF.

In its sample, this clone was seen a few times. The chain joins TRBV29-1 to TRBJ1-1; possible D gene TRBD1, 6 bases. V was clipped by 7 bases and J by 1 base, with 10 bases between them. CDR3 size: 12 residues. Germline values: CDR1 SQVTM, CDR2 ANQGSEA. The CDR3 loop is CSGGQSNTEAFF. The DNA for the CDR3 is TGCAGCGGTGGACAGTCGAACACTGAAGCTTTCTTT.

The chain carries TRBV10-3 and TRBJ2-7; 9 bases align to TRBD1. V gave up 4 bases and J gave up 4 bases; unmatched junction bases: 11. CDR1 and CDR2 from the germline V gene are ENHRY and SYGVKD. This CDR3 contains 16 residues. The CDR3 protein is CAISAGTGLGGYEQYF. For the CDR3, the DNA is TGTGCCATCAGTGCCGGGACAGGGTTGGGAGGATACGAGCAGTACTTC.

This clone was seen a single time. This sequence joins TRBV5-4 and TRBJ2-2, with TRBD1 identical over 8 bases. This CDR3 is built from 15 residues. Per the germline V gene, CDR1 is SGHNT and CDR2 is YYREEE (reference sequence). The trim removed 4 bases at V and 4 bases at J, leaving 6 bases unmatched. Here the CDR3 DNA reads TGTGCCAGCAGCAGTGGACAGGGTCGCACCGGGGAGCTGTTTTTT. It codes for CASSSGQGRTGELFF.

The rearrangement links TRBV5-5 to TRBJ2-4; TRBD2 matches at 12 bases. V lost 4 bases to trimming and J lost 5 bases; unmatched junction nucleotides: 10. Germline CDR1 and CDR2: SGHKS and YYEKEE (reference sequence). This CDR3 has 17 residues. CDR3 loop: CASSRRLAGDYENIQYF. CDR3 bases: TGTGCCAGCAGCCGACGACTAGCGGGAGATTATGAAAACATTCAGTACTTC.

This chain links TRBV28 with TRBJ1-1; D remains unclear. The germline V gene encodes CDR1 MDHEN and CDR2 SYDVKM. V was clipped by 8 bases and J by 4 bases, with 17 bases between them. The CDR3 sequence is 14 residues long. Here the CDR3 reads CASPPTRRSTEAFF. The CDR3 DNA reads as TGTGCCAGCCCCCCCACGAGGCGCAGCACTGAAGCTTTCTTT.

The V call is TRBV25-1, the J call TRBJ2-1; TRBD2 matches 8 bases. The CDR3 totals 14 residues. Germline loops: CDR1 MGHDK, CDR2 SYGVNS. V was clipped by 6 bases and J by 8 bases; unmatched bases: 9. The CDR3: CASREPGGPYEQFF. Written as DNA, the CDR3 is TGTGCCAGCAGGGAACCGGGAGGGCCCTATGAGCAGTTCTTC. The full variable domain, its missing parts supplied by reference TRBV25-1 and TRBJ2-1, is EADIYQTPRYLVIGTGKKITLECSQTMGHDKMYWYQQDPGMELHLIHYSYGVNSTEKGDLSSESTVSRIRTEHFPLTLESARPSHTSQYLCASREPGGPYEQFFGPGTRLTVL.

The V call is TRBV5-1, the J call TRBJ1-1, with D unclear. Germline values: CDR1 SGHRS, CDR2 YFSETQ. V was trimmed by 0 bases and J by 6 bases, leaving 15 bases between them. CDR3 size: 15 residues. CDR3 DNA sequence: TGCGCCAGCAGCTTGGGCAGAGACCCCAGGCCTGAAGCTTTCTTT. Protein: CASSLGRDPRPEAFF. Looking up the rest from reference TRBV5-1 and TRBJ1-1 gives the full variable domain: KAGVTQTPRYLIKTRGQQVTLSCSPISGHRSVSWYQQTPGQGLQFLFEYFSETQRNKGNFPGRFSGRQFSNSRSEMNVSTLELGDSALYLCASSLGRDPRPEAFFGQGTRLTVV.

This clone appeared once. The rearrangement uses TRBV28 and TRBJ2-7, with a weak D call TRBD1 (6 bases). Germline V lookup: CDR1 MDHEN, CDR2 SYDVKM. CDR3 size: 16 residues. V dropped 6 bases and J dropped 3 bases, with 21 bases sitting between them. CDR3 sequence reads: CASRPTTYRVGYEQYF. CDR3 DNA: TGTGCCAGCAGGCCAACAACTTACAGGGTAGGCTACGAGCAGTACTTC.

The chain recombines TRBV5-1 with TRBJ2-1; 11 nucleotides match TRBD2. V trimming: 4 bases; J trimming: 7 bases; junction bases outside the gene matches: 7. Germline loops: CDR1 SGHRS, CDR2 YFSETQ. The CDR3 has 15 residues. The DNA for the CDR3 is TGCGCCAGCAGCCTGGGACTAGCGGACCTTAATGAGCAGTTCTTC. Protein sequence: CASSLGLADLNEQFF.

This clone has a single count. J is TRBJ2-7 and V is TRBV6-5; TRBD1 might be the D (6 bases). This CDR3 has 13 amino acids. Germline V lookup: CDR1 MNHEY, CDR2 SVGAGI. V gave up 6 bases and J gave up 4 bases, with 13 bases separating them. The CDR3 DNA reads TGTGCCAGCAGCAATACAGGGAATTACGAGCAGTACTTC. Protein product: CASSNTGNYEQYF.

V usage is TRBV5-1 and J usage is TRBJ2-5, with 12 bases matching TRBD2. The ends lost 3 bases at V and 13 bases at J; junction bases unmatched: 4. The CDR3 loop spans 12 amino acids. Germline lookup yields CDR1 SGHRS and CDR2 YFSETQ. DNA for the CDR3: TGCGCCAGCAGCTCGACTAGCGGGAGCCCGTACTTC. It codes for CASSSTSGSPYF.

This sequence joins TRBV25-1 and TRBJ1-1, with 8 bases lining up with TRBD1. J was trimmed by 3 bases and V by 3 bases; bases with no gene match: 9. The CDR3 sequence is 16 residues long. Germline V CDR1 and CDR2: MGHDK, SYGVNS. The CDR3 DNA sequence: TGTGCCAGCAGTGATCCAAACTACAGGGGGGACACTGAAGCTTTCTTT. Amino acid sequence: CASSDPNYRGDTEAFF.

This clone was observed a single time. The CDR3 DNA is TGCGCCAGCAGCCAAGATCGGGGGGAGGGCATCTACGAGCAGTACTTC. This translates into CASSQDRGEGIYEQYF. The chain combines TRBV4-3 with TRBJ2-7; 7 bases fit TRBD2. Germline values: CDR1 LGHNA, CDR2 YSLEER. V lost 0 bases, J lost 3 bases, and 8 bases stayed unmatched. The CDR3 has 16 residues.